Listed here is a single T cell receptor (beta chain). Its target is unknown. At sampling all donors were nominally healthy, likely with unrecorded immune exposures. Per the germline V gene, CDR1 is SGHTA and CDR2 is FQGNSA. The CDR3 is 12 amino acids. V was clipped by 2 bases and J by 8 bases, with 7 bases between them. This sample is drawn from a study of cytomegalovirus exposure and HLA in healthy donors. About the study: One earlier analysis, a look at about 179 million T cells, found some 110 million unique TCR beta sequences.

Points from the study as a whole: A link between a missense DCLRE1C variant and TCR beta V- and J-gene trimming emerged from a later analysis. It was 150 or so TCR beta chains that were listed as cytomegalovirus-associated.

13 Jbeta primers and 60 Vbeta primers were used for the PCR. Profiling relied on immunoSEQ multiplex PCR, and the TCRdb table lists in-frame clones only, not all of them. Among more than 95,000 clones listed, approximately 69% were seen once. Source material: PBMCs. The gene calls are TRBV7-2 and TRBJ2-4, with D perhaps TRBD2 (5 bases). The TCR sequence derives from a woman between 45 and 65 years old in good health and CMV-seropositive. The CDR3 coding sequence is TGTGCCAGCAGCTTATACGGGGACATTCAGTACTTC. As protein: CASSLYGDIQYF.